This TCR beta chain was recorded in a study of blood T cell repertoires in COVID-19. Background on the study: Collection of acute and convalescent COVID-19 samples took place in the United States, Italy and Spain. Sources were T cells, B-cell-depleted T cells, or PBMCs; the material itself was cDNA or gDNA.

Under the authors' procedure: From reference gene primer amplification, estimates of nucleated cell counts were derived. Sequenced by immunoSEQ multiplex PCR; TCRdb stores in-frame clones only, minus some. That table gives V, J and clone size, and the DNA gave D and trimming. The sample consists of approximately 13,000 clones, 84% of them appearing once. This TCR came from a man between 45 and 60 years old with active COVID-19. The specimen sequenced was peripheral blood.

CDR3 bases: TGTGCCAGCAAAATTAACAGCCAGTACCACGATTCACCCCTCCACTTT. The encoded protein is CASKINSQYHDSPLHF. The V gene is TRBV7-8, the J gene TRBJ1-6; D remains ambiguous. The CDR3 loop spans 16 amino acids. CDR1 is SGHVS and CDR2 is FQNEAQ in the germline V gene. V was trimmed by 7 bases and J by 8 bases, leaving 21 bases between them.